This T cell receptor (beta chain) was identified in a study of cytomegalovirus exposure and HLA in healthy donors (dated 2017 in TCRdb). About the study as a whole: In an earlier analysis of under 750 of the donors, 250 to 350 Gb of sequence data and 90 million to 130 million unique TCR beta sequences from about 190 million T cells were reported. An early release covering roughly 640 HLA-typed donors comprised about 300 gigabases of sequencing data and 85 million to 100 million unique TCR sequences. Among the roughly 390 genotyped donors, approximately 76% belonged to the genetic ancestry cluster associated with self-reported Caucasian donors. The study aimed to test whether signatures of past pathogen exposure could be identified by cataloging public T cell receptors. The study used immunosequencing to profile the T cell repertoires of about 670 subjects and linked those repertoires to cytomegalovirus serostatus. A separate validation cohort of more than 100 different subjects was used in addition to the roughly 620-subject first cohort. To predict cytomegalovirus infection status, the study brought together high-throughput TCR immunosequencing, statistical association of individual TCRs with disease status, and machine learning. To study patterns of TCR occurrence, a later analysis re-analyzed previously published TCR beta repertoires from more than 550 donors and added high-resolution HLA genotyping. Rather than drawing on any new phenotypic data, the later analysis identified candidate immune exposures from TCR beta sequences and the way those sequences occurred across donors. An earlier analysis of around 580 of the donors used high-throughput TCR beta sequencing to judge whether each TCR beta V gene segment behaved as functional or pseudogenic. Donor age, sex, ethnicity and CMV serostatus were compiled together with the repertoire data. A later genetic analysis took genome-wide SNP genotypes for about 55% of the roughly 700 donors and used that subset as a discovery cohort. All discovery cohort repertoires had been generated using a single sequencing platform. Class I and class II HLA loci were covered by the typing at four-digit resolution. Typing coverage differed by locus: A, B, C, DRB1 and DQB1 were typed in roughly 629-630 donors, DQA1 in about 510, DPA1 in 600 to 610, and DPB1 in 472. Roughly five DR-DQ haplotypes were handled as single units for association and clustering because linkage in the cohort was strong. On average, 235,054 unique TCR beta nucleotide sequences were sequenced per donor among 398 genotyped donors of the cohort, with approximately 18% of those sequences being non-productive. What the work shows at the level of the full study, not this receptor alone: According to a later analysis, most CMV-associated TCR beta chains appeared to be HLA-restricted, and the HLA associations seemed to be driven largely by CMV exposure. When HLA alleles, especially DR and DQ, strongly co-occurred, TCR associations were difficult to assign to individual alleles. According to a later analysis, TCR association rates differed among HLA loci, with DRB1 alleles showing the most associated TCRs and HLA-C alleles showing the fewest. Because counts were too low, roughly 17 rarely observed V segments, including chromosome 9 orphons, were left out of the earlier analysis of 500 to 650 of the donors. The only immune exposure information available for the cohort was CMV serostatus. An earlier analysis of 587 of the donors showed that most TCR beta V segments appeared in productive rearrangements either about 87% or about 30% of the time, which broadly matched IMGT annotations. It was suggested by the authors that the approach could potentially be generalized to other disease states and immunological phenotypes. Because the 87-base-pair reads could not distinguish some IMGT-functional V segments, including TRBV6-2 and TRBV6-3, those segments were excluded. A later genetic analysis associated a missense DCLRE1C variant with V-gene and J-gene trimming of TCR beta chains, and an independent cohort replicated the association. In a later analysis, several top co-occurrence clusters were reported to appear linked to parvovirus B19, influenza, CMV and Epstein-Barr virus. A total of fewer than 200 TCR beta chains were listed by the study as associated with cytomegalovirus. Roughly uniform sequencing depth across donors was assumed in presence/absence analyses, although this assumption may not hold. In a later genetic analysis, fewer N-insertions in productive TCRs were reported among donors in an Asian-associated ancestry cluster than the roughly 700-donor mean. In vitro tests confirmed that a few of the cytomegalovirus-associated TCR beta chains recognize cytomegalovirus antigens. In a later analysis, more than 15,000 TCR beta sequences were associated with specific HLA alleles at a false discovery rate of 0.05. Because some donors lacked HLA typing at each locus, the association tests relied only on the typed subset. A further reported finding was that TCR beta sequences accurately predicted the HLA-A and HLA-B alleles for most subjects in the first cohort. Cytomegalovirus status was reported to be diagnosed by the classifier with high specificity and sensitivity in both the original and validation cohorts. In a later analysis, HLA-associated TCR beta chains were found to be more clonally expanded and to have lower generation probabilities than equally common non-associated chains. The cohort was sequenced for TCR beta chains only, and without alpha or paired-chain data the features that could be detected were limited. A group of highly shared sequence variants was considered likely to be a technical artifact of the sequencing pipeline. While some public TCRs were present in many individuals, most TCR sequences turned up only very rarely across donors. Correlated functional status among segregating V segments might reflect linkage disequilibrium, but an unknown experimental factor could not be ruled out.

The cohort was made up of several hundred healthy bone marrow donors. All cohort members were sampled while nominally healthy, although unrecorded immune exposures were likely present. Of the approximately 670 cohort members, around 290 had a positive CMV serostatus and 350 to 450 had a negative one, while no CMV serostatus was recorded for the donor. A peripheral blood sample was collected from each donor, and TCR beta sequencing was performed on peripheral blood mononuclear cells. Genomic DNA extraction from the blood cell samples was performed with the Qiagen DNeasy Blood Extraction Kit. V is pared back by 6 bases and J by 2 bases, with 14 bases lying between the germline termini. The CDR3, from cysteine to phenylalanine, totals 15 residues. The only DNA kept is the CDR3, 45 bases in frame from the first base. The germline V gene encodes CDR1 SNHLY and CDR2 FYNNEI. Library prep was done by the immunoSEQ multiplex PCR assay. A mixture of 60 forward primers for TCR Vbeta segments and 13 reverse primers for TCR Jbeta segments was used in the multiplex PCR. The CDR3 region of rearranged TCR beta genes was amplified from genomic DNA by a multiplex PCR assay. On the Illumina HiSeq System, the amplified TCR beta libraries were sequenced as 87-base-pair reads. Under the source paper's analysis protocol: In a later analysis, tens of millions of unique TCR beta chains were counted across the roughly 670 repertoires, and around 10 million of these chains were shared by at least two donors. A nearest-neighbor algorithm error-corrected the raw reads and collapsed the reads into unique sequences, merging closely related sequences to remove PCR and sequencing errors. To assign V, D and J gene segments, CDR3 sequences were aligned to IMGT reference sequences. Each retained sequence needed at least a six-nucleotide match to both a V gene segment and a J gene segment. Rearrangements were called productive when the CDR3 lacked stop codons and stayed in frame with V and J; all others were non-productive. Following IMGT convention, CDR3 was defined as the stretch from the second conserved V-encoded cysteine to the conserved J-encoded phenylalanine. Sequences without an unambiguous match to a single V gene segment were excluded from the earlier analysis of about 630 of the donors. In an earlier analysis of approximately 590 of the donors, V segments were called functional above 56.7% productive rearrangements and were called segregating when the between-donor standard deviation exceeded 5%. A statistical classification framework was built for diagnosing cytomegalovirus status from the catalog of TCR beta chain sequences. A later analysis assigned V and J genes by comparing TCR nucleotide sequences with IMGT/GENE-DB human TR gene sequences. The TCRdist pipeline was used in a later analysis to assign CDR3 sequences and most-parsimonious VDJ recombination scenarios. In a later analysis, every TCR beta chain was defined by the combination of its CDR3 amino acid sequence and its V-gene family, and reads without a unique V-gene family were dropped. To address suspected cross-contamination and a sequencing artifact, a later analysis removed approximately 600 highly shared, low-generation-probability nucleotide sequences. In a later analysis, a clonal expansion index was calculated for each public chain from normalized within-repertoire ranks of inferred template counts. In a later analysis, generation probabilities were computed with a VDJ recombination model fitted to out-of-frame rearrangements, and the resulting probabilities were checked against IGoR. In a later analysis, hypergeometric tests were used to score TCR-TCR, TCR-HLA and TCR-CMV co-occurrence, with a repertoire-size bias correction applied to TCR pairs. To estimate false discovery rates, a later analysis permuted the HLA or CMV assignments 20 times. In a later analysis, co-occurring TCRs were grouped using DBSCAN, and TCRdist sequence similarity was added for clustering within HLA-allele-positive subsets. Co-occurrence clustering excluded repertoires with fewer than 30,000 or more than 120,000 public chains, plus five with anomalous nucleotide sharing. Drawn from immuneACCESS, this table holds only the in-frame rearrangements with V and J called that TCRdb kept. Clones are partly lost; checked studies trace under half to an unresolved V gene and leave the rest unexplained. The V and J calls and clone size were taken over from that table, and D and trimming were inferred from the DNA. This sample is represented by 150,000 or so clones; about two thirds of them were singletons. 2% to 2.5% of the sample comes from the top ten.

Comments on this clone: This clone's antigen is unknown. No qualities accompany the bases; no much larger clone lies one base away.

The chain is assembled from TRBV2 and TRBJ1-5, with a tentative D gene TRBD1 over 6 matching bases. The sample taken for sequencing was PBMCs. The TCR was taken from a human donor in good health. The bases are TGTGCCAGCAGAGATTACCGACAGGGCAATCAGCCCCAGCATTTT. The translation is CASRDYRQGNQPQHF.